The 29 T cell receptor beta chains reported below all come from one sample, sequenced in a study of blood T cell repertoires in COVID-19. Data came from immunoSEQ multiplex PCR; TCRdb stores just in-frame clones and leaves some out. The sample shows approximately 98,000 clones, over 75% of them seen only once. Sequenced material: peripheral blood. The receptors stem from a woman of 80 years or more with acute or convalescent COVID-19.

This sequence joins TRBV7-8 and TRBJ2-7; weak D call: TRBD1 (6 bases). Trimming stripped 1 base from V and 2 bases from J, with 12 bases between. This CDR3 has 15 amino acids. Per germline, CDR1 SGHVS and CDR2 FQNEAQ. Here the CDR3 DNA reads TGTGCCAGCAGCTTAGGCACAGGGATTACCTACGAGCAGTACTTC. Residues: CASSLGTGITYEQYF.

The chain combines TRBV11-2 with TRBJ1-2; tentatively, D is TRBD1 (5 bases). CDR3 length: 17 residues. The ends were cut back, 4 bases at V and 3 bases at J, with 21 bases in the middle. Germline V gives CDR1 SGHAT, CDR2 FQNNGV. CDR3 nucleotides: TGTGCCAGCAGCTCTCGGGGGGTTGGGGAACGGGACTATGGCTACACCTTC. Its translation is CASSSRGVGERDYGYTF.

CDR3 residues: CASSFDSNYGYTF. CDR3 sequence (DNA): TGTGCCAGCAGCTTCGACAGTAACTATGGCTACACCTTC. The chain is built from TRBV7-2 and TRBJ1-2; TRBD1 might be the D (5 bases). The CDR3 sequence is 13 residues long. Germline-derived CDR1 and CDR2 are SGHTA and FQGNSA. V lost 3 bases and J 1 base, leaving 6 bases between the germline ends.

J is TRBJ1-1 and V is TRBV19; unclear D gene. V was pared by 3 bases and J by 4 bases, with 15 bases between. Germline CDR1 is LNHDA and CDR2 is SQIVND (reference sequence). This CDR3 contains 15 residues. The CDR3 DNA reads as TGTGCCAGTAGTATCAATGAGAGCCCAGGCACTGAAGCTTTCTTT. Translation gives CASSINESPGTEAFF.

The CDR3, as DNA: TGTGCCAGCTTGAGCGGGGGATCCTATGAGCAGTTCTTC. As protein: CASLSGGSYEQFF. This chain joins TRBV6-5 and TRBJ2-1; TRBD2 aligns across 8 bases. There are 13 residues in the CDR3. V shed 8 bases and J 8 bases; nucleotides not matched to a gene: 8. Germline CDR1 reads MNHEY; CDR2 reads SVGAGI.

The chain uses TRBV28 and TRBJ1-5; TRBD1 is a possible D gene (6 bases). CDR3 length: 17 amino acids. Germline lookup yields CDR1 MDHEN and CDR2 SYDVKM. The V and J ends lost 5 bases and 1 base respectively, with 18 bases between them. The CDR3 bases are TGTGCCAGCAGTCGGGGGGCGGCAGGGGTGAGCAATCAGCCCCAGCATTTT. This encodes CASSRGAAGVSNQPQHF.

Only a few counts were recorded for this clone. This rearrangement joins TRBV28 to TRBJ1-6, with 7 nucleotides matching TRBD1. Germline CDR1 reads MDHEN; CDR2 reads SYDVKM. This CDR3 has 14 amino acids. With 6 bases clipped from V and 10 bases from J, the junction kept 9 bases outside the gene matches. The CDR3 spells CASRRGTAGSPLHF. The CDR3 nucleotides are TGTGCCAGCAGACGCGGGACAGCTGGATCACCCCTCCACTTT.

V is TRBV5-5 and J is TRBJ2-7; weak D call: TRBD2 (7 bases). CDR3 size: 14 residues. Germline V gene lookup returns CDR1 SGHKS and CDR2 YYEKEE (reference sequence). Trimming took 4 bases from V and 2 from J, leaving 13 bases between them. The DNA of the CDR3 is TGTGCCAGCAGCCCAGGGGCGGGGGCCTACGAGCAGTACTTC. Translation: CASSPGAGAYEQYF.

The V call is TRBV5-4, the J call TRBJ1-6, with D tentatively TRBD1 (6 bases). V lost 4 bases, J lost 6 bases, and 17 bases lay in between. The CDR3 has 16 residues. Germline CDR1 and CDR2: SGHNT and YYREEE (reference sequence). Here the CDR3 reads CASSLRDNAFNSPLHF. In DNA form, the CDR3 reads TGTGCCAGCAGCCTCCGGGACAACGCCTTTAATTCACCCCTCCACTTT.

The J gene is TRBJ1-5, the V gene TRBV19, with 8 bases fitting TRBD1. There are 16 residues in the CDR3. The V gene's germline CDR1 is LNHDA and CDR2 SQIVND (reference sequence). V shed 2 bases, J shed 2 bases, and the junction held 5 bases outside the gene matches. In nucleotides, the CDR3 is TGTGCCAGTAGTATACAGGGGGCAGCTGGCAATCAGCCCCAGCATTTT. This encodes CASSIQGAAGNQPQHF.

This clone was detected many times. CDR3 sequence: CASSVDGGRETQYF. The DNA of the CDR3 is TGTGCCAGCAGCGTAGATGGGGGGAGGGAGACCCAGTACTTC. This chain connects TRBV9 to TRBJ2-5; D may be TRBD2 (6 bases). Trimming removed 0 bases at V and 5 bases at J, with 11 bases between. There are 14 residues in the CDR3. From germline, CDR1 is SGDLS and CDR2 YYNGEE.

V gene TRBV19 combines with J gene TRBJ1-5; 9 nucleotides line up with TRBD1. The germline V gene encodes CDR1 LNHDA and CDR2 SQIVND (reference sequence). With V trimmed by 7 bases and J by 6 bases, 7 bases remained unmatched. CDR3 size: 14 residues. The CDR3 nucleotides read TGTGCCAGTACCGCGGACAGGGGTGGTCAGCCCCAGCATTTT. Residues: CASTADRGGQPQHF.

V usage is TRBV6-6 and J usage is TRBJ1-1, with D possibly being TRBD1 (5 bases). V was clipped by 2 bases and J by 4 bases, with 14 bases between them. Germline CDR1 reads MNHNY; CDR2 reads SVGAGI (reference sequence). The CDR3 loop spans 15 amino acids. The CDR3 spells CASSYGPGVRTEAFF. CDR3 nucleotides: TGTGCCAGCAGTTACGGTCCGGGGGTCCGCACTGAAGCTTTCTTT.

This sequence joins TRBV3-1 (or the pseudogene TRBV3-2) and TRBJ2-2; tentative D call: TRBD2 (5 bases). Trimming removed 7 bases at V and 1 base at J, with 10 bases between. CDR1 and CDR2 (germline): LGHDT, YNNKEL (reference sequence). The CDR3 extends over 14 amino acids. This CDR3 is CASNRRRNTGELFF. The CDR3 bases are TGTGCCAGCAATAGGAGGCGGAACACCGGGGAGCTGTTTTTT.

The chain couples TRBV27 to TRBJ2-7; 8 bases agree with TRBD1. Germline CDR1 reads MNHEY; CDR2 reads SMNVEV (reference sequence). Trimming cost V 3 bases and J 6 bases; bases outside gene matches: 7. The CDR3 covers 14 residues. CDR3 amino acids: CASSFGQGTGEQYF. CDR3 in DNA: TGTGCCAGCAGTTTCGGACAGGGTACCGGCGAGCAGTACTTC.

The V and J genes are TRBV28 and TRBJ2-3, with 14 bases aligning to TRBD2. V dropped 8 bases and J dropped 0; count of bases not matched to a gene: 4. There are 16 residues in the CDR3. Germline V gene data show CDR1 as MDHEN and CDR2 as SYDVKM. CDR3 DNA: TGTGCCAGCGGGACTAGCGGGGGAGGAAGCACAGATACGCAGTATTTT. Amino acid sequence: CASGTSGGGSTDTQYF.

This chain uses TRBV3-1 (or the pseudogene TRBV3-2) with TRBJ2-2; 7 bases map to TRBD1. The CDR3 loop spans 15 amino acids. The V gene's germline CDR1 is LGHDT and CDR2 YNNKEL (reference sequence). The V gene end was trimmed by 1 base and the J gene end by 4 bases; junction bases not matched to a gene: 3. The CDR3 nucleotides read TGTGCCAGCAGCCAAGTAAGGGGGCCCACCGGGGAGCTGTTTTTT. It yields the protein CASSQVRGPTGELFF.

The V gene is TRBV20-1, the J gene TRBJ2-7, with D unclear. V lost 7 bases and J lost 0, with 7 bases in between. Germline V CDR1 and CDR2: DFQATT, SNEGSKA (reference sequence). The CDR3 consists of 11 residues. The CDR3 reads CSVRSSYEQYF. In DNA form, the CDR3 reads TGCAGTGTTAGGAGCTCCTACGAGCAGTACTTC.

The chain has TRBV9 and TRBJ1-1; no definite D call. V was pared by 0 bases and J by 5 bases, with 11 bases between. The CDR3 is 14 residues long. The germline V gene encodes CDR1 SGDLS and CDR2 YYNGEE. In DNA, the CDR3 is TGTGCCAGCAGCGTAGGACCAGGAGGGACTGAAGCTTTCTTT. Protein product: CASSVGPGGTEAFF.

The chain uses TRBV28 and TRBJ1-2; the D gene is possibly TRBD1 (6 bases). V was cut by 6 bases and J by 6 bases, with 14 bases left in between. This CDR3 spans 13 amino acids. From germline, CDR1 is MDHEN and CDR2 SYDVKM. The CDR3 region has the DNA TGTGCCAGCAGGAGGGGGGGCGAAGATGGCTACACCTTC. Translating gives CASRRGGEDGYTF.

This rearrangement joins TRBV6-5 to TRBJ1-2; no firm D call. V was clipped by 5 bases and J by 0 bases, with 13 bases between them. This CDR3 spans 15 amino acids. CDR1 and CDR2 from the germline V gene are MNHEY and SVGAGI. The CDR3 DNA is TGTGCCAGCAGTAACCCAGGTGGTGCTAACTATGGCTACACCTTC. It specifies CASSNPGGANYGYTF.

The chain carries TRBV25-1 and TRBJ1-1; 12 bases are a match to TRBD1. The V segment lost 5 bases and the J segment 1 base; nucleotides outside the gene matches: 8. The CDR3 is 17 amino acids. Per germline, CDR1 MGHDK and CDR2 SYGVNS. Written as DNA, the CDR3 is TGTGCCAGCAGTCGGTTTGGGGACAGGGGGCGGAACACTGAAGCTTTCTTT. Protein product: CASSRFGDRGRNTEAFF.

This chain joins TRBV6-2 or TRBV6-3 and TRBJ1-2; 7 nucleotides line up with TRBD1. CDR1 and CDR2 from the germline V gene are MNHEY and SVGEGT. With V trimmed by 6 bases and J by 3 bases, 4 bases remained unmatched. The CDR3 is made up of 13 amino acids. The CDR3 DNA reads TGTGCCAGCAGCTTTGACAGGGACTATGGCTACACCTTC. This sequence encodes CASSFDRDYGYTF.

The chain links TRBV5-4 to TRBJ2-7; TRBD2 matches at 10 bases. V lost 6 bases, J lost 0 bases, and 3 bases stayed unmatched. This CDR3 is built from 14 residues. The germline V gene encodes CDR1 SGHNT and CDR2 YYREEE (reference sequence). The CDR3 DNA reads TGTGCCAGCAAGAGCGGGGGGGCCTCCTACGAGCAGTACTTC. Its translation: CASKSGGASYEQYF.

The rearrangement joins TRBV5-1 to TRBJ2-2, with TRBD1 matching 8 bases. V gave up 4 bases and J gave up 6 bases; unmatched junction bases: 8. This CDR3 region has 15 residues. Germline V gene sequence: CDR1 SGHRS, CDR2 YFSETQ. DNA for the CDR3: TGCGCCAGCAGCCCGGACAGGGTACGAGCCGGGGAGCTGTTTTTT. Encoded protein: CASSPDRVRAGELFF. The variable domain in full, completed from reference TRBV5-1 and TRBJ2-2, reads KAGVTQTPRYLIKTRGQQVTLSCSPISGHRSVSWYQQTPGQGLQFLFEYFSETQRNKGNFPGRFSGRQFSNSRSEMNVSTLELGDSALYLCASSPDRVRAGELFFGEGSRLTVL.

V gene TRBV7-2 combines with J gene TRBJ1-3; D possibly corresponds to TRBD1 (6 bases). V lost 4 bases, J lost 0 bases, and 19 bases lay in between. The CDR3 extends over 18 amino acids. Germline V gene lookup returns CDR1 SGHTA and CDR2 FQGNSA. This CDR3 reads CASSSANQGTSSGNTIYF. CDR3 nucleotides: TGTGCCAGCAGCTCCGCGAATCAGGGGACGAGCTCTGGAAACACCATATATTTT. Using reference TRBV7-2 and TRBJ1-3 for the parts outside the CDR3, the full variable domain is GAGVSQSPSNKVTEKGKDVELRCDPISGHTALYWYRQSLGQGLEFLIYFQGNSAPDKSGLPSDRFSAERTGGSVSTLTIQRTQQEDSAVYLCASSSANQGTSSGNTIYFGEGSWLTVV.

The CDR3 spells CAWSVSGVNEKLFF. CDR3 bases: TGTGCCTGGAGTGTATCAGGGGTTAATGAAAAACTGTTTTTT. The chain links TRBV30 to TRBJ1-4; tentatively, D is TRBD1 (6 bases). The CDR3 is made up of 14 amino acids. Germline CDR1 GTSNPN, CDR2 SVGIG (reference sequence). Trimming pared 0 bases from V and 4 bases from J, leaving 9 bases between.

The chain combines TRBV5-4 with TRBJ1-1; D is perhaps TRBD1 (5 bases). The CDR3 has 13 amino acids. Germline assignment: CDR1 SGHNT and CDR2 YYREEE (reference sequence). Trimming took off 4 bases at V and 6 bases at J, with 13 bases between the two ends. The CDR3 DNA follows: TGTGCCAGCAGCCTCTTGACAGAATCTGAAGCTTTCTTT. As protein: CASSLLTESEAFF.

The V gene is TRBV6-2 or TRBV6-3, the J gene TRBJ1-5; 8 nucleotides match TRBD1. With V trimmed by 6 bases and J by 2 bases, 12 bases remained unmatched. Germline V gene sequence: CDR1 MNHEY, CDR2 SVGEGT. The CDR3 covers 17 residues. DNA for the CDR3: TGTGCCAGCAGCCCTTTCCCAGGGGGCTTAGGCAATCAGCCCCAGCATTTT. Protein product: CASSPFPGGLGNQPQHF.